The 16 T cell receptor beta chains reported below all come from one sample, sequenced in a study of blood T cell repertoires in COVID-19. Produced via immunoSEQ multiplex PCR; TCRdb's table is partial and in-frame only. The data hold 200,000 to 300,000 clones, with under 85% observed a single time. Sequencing input: peripheral blood. These receptors all stem from a man younger than 40 who had recovered from COVID-19.

This clone was detected once. V gene TRBV7-9 combines with J gene TRBJ2-1; 12 nucleotides line up with TRBD2. The V segment lost 7 bases and the J segment 9 bases; nucleotides outside the gene matches: 7. CDR3 length: 14 residues. Per the germline V gene, CDR1 is SEHNR and CDR2 is FQNEAQ (reference sequence). The CDR3 nucleotides are TGTGCCAGCAAACGACTAGCGGGGGACTTTGAGCAGTTCTTC. Protein: CASKRLAGDFEQFF. Based on the CDR3 plus reference TRBV7-9 and TRBJ2-1, the full variable domain is DTGVSQNPRHKITKRGQNVTFRCDPISEHNRLYWYRQTLGQGPEFLTYFQNEAQLEKSRLLSDRFSAERPKGSFSTLEIQRTEQGDSAMYLCASKRLAGDFEQFFGPGTRLTVL.

The chain is built from TRBV19 and TRBJ1-2; 8 nucleotides match TRBD1. V lost 3 bases to trimming and J lost 3 bases; unmatched junction nucleotides: 18. Germline CDR1 reads LNHDA; CDR2 reads SQIVND (reference sequence). The length of the CDR3 is 19 residues. CDR3 region: CASSIGPFNRGSLDYGYTF. The CDR3 bases are TGTGCCAGTAGTATCGGTCCCTTCAACAGGGGGAGTTTAGACTATGGCTACACCTTC.

The chain recombines TRBV5-1 with TRBJ1-4, with no clear D. This CDR3 has 14 residues. V lost 4 bases to trimming and J lost 4 bases, with 11 bases between them. The V gene's germline CDR1 is SGHRS and CDR2 YFSETQ. CDR3 in amino acids: CASSLGGFNEKLFF. CDR3 nucleotide sequence: TGCGCCAGCAGCCTCGGAGGGTTTAATGAAAAACTGTTTTTT.

The rearrangement uses TRBV11-2 and TRBJ2-7; weak D call: TRBD1 (6 bases). CDR3 length equals 13 residues. Germline CDR1 is SGHAT and CDR2 is FQNNGV. The V and J ends lost 4 bases and 5 bases respectively, with 12 bases between them. The CDR3 coding sequence is TGTGCCAGCAGCTGGGCCAGGGGACACGAGCAGTACGTC. Translation: CASSWARGHEQYV.

As to this clone: Relative to the germline gene, one junction end is altered; a read error may explain this. V gene TRBV12-3 or TRBV12-4 combines with J gene TRBJ1-4; TRBD1 aligns across 7 bases. There are 12 residues in the CDR3. CDR3 DNA: TGTGCCAGCATGACAGGGCTGAGGGAAAAACATTTT. This codes for CASMTGLREKHF.

The chain joins TRBV28 to TRBJ2-1, with D unclear. Germline V gene sequence: CDR1 MDHEN, CDR2 SYDVKM. The CDR3 extends over 12 amino acids. Trimming removed 1 base at V and 5 bases at J, with 3 bases between. The CDR3 DNA sequence: TGTGCCAGCAGTTTATCCAACAATGAGCAGTTCTTC. Its protein is CASSLSNNEQFF.

The gene calls are TRBV3-1 (or the pseudogene TRBV3-2) and TRBJ2-2; 7 bases agree with TRBD1. This CDR3 has 15 residues. V gave up 6 bases and J gave up 2 bases; unmatched junction bases: 6. CDR1 is LGHDT, CDR2 YNNKEL, per germline (reference sequence). CDR3 sequence: CASSRRQGNTGELFF. In nucleotides, the CDR3 is TGTGCCAGCAGTCGTAGACAGGGTAACACCGGGGAGCTGTTTTTT.

The gene calls are TRBV3-1 (or the pseudogene TRBV3-2) and TRBJ2-1; no clear D. The germline CDR1 and CDR2 sequences are LGHDT and YNNKEL (reference sequence). V was trimmed by 3 bases and J by 6 bases, leaving 15 bases between them. CDR3 size: 15 residues. CDR3 in amino acids: CASSHDIHPSNEQFF. The DNA of the CDR3 is TGTGCCAGCAGCCATGACATACACCCCAGCAATGAGCAGTTCTTC.

V gene TRBV5-1 combines with J gene TRBJ2-2; 7 bases are a match to TRBD1. The CDR3 runs to 15 residues. The germline CDR1 and CDR2 sequences are SGHRS and YFSETQ. V was pared by 1 base and J by 5 bases, with 5 bases of the junction left unmatched. The CDR3 protein is CASSLSGGRTGELFF. The DNA of the CDR3 is TGCGCCAGCAGCTTGTCAGGGGGTCGGACCGGGGAGCTGTTTTTT. The variable domain in full, completed from reference TRBV5-1 and TRBJ2-2, reads KAGVTQTPRYLIKTRGQQVTLSCSPISGHRSVSWYQQTPGQGLQFLFEYFSETQRNKGNFPGRFSGRQFSNSRSEMNVSTLELGDSALYLCASSLSGGRTGELFFGEGSRLTVL.

This clone was found once. The genes are TRBV2 and TRBJ2-7; 7 positions agree with TRBD1. V dropped 6 bases and J dropped 3; count of bases not matched to a gene: 5. This CDR3 has 13 amino acids. From germline, CDR1 is SNHLY and CDR2 FYNNEI. CDR3 nucleotides: TGTGCCAGCAGCCTCGACAGGGACTACGAGCAGTACTTC. Its protein product is CASSLDRDYEQYF.

The V and J genes are TRBV28 and TRBJ2-3; the match to TRBD2 covers 10 bases. Germline V gives CDR1 MDHEN, CDR2 SYDVKM. V trimming: 6 bases; J trimming: 2 bases; junction bases outside the gene matches: 2. This CDR3 comprises 14 residues. CDR3 region: CASRTSGDTDTQYF. The CDR3, as DNA: TGTGCCAGCAGAACTAGCGGGGACACAGATACGCAGTATTTT.

The rearrangement uses TRBV10-2 and TRBJ2-7; tentatively, D is TRBD1 (6 bases). Trimming cost V 8 bases and J 2 bases, with 13 bases left between them. The CDR3 is made up of 13 amino acids. Germline V CDR1 and CDR2: WSHSY, SAAADI. The CDR3 spells CASGRAGAYEQYF. In nucleotides, the CDR3 is TGCGCCAGCGGACGGGCAGGGGCCTACGAGCAGTACTTC.

The chain links TRBV27 to TRBJ2-7; 10 bases map to TRBD1. There are 15 residues in the CDR3. CDR1 MNHEY and CDR2 SMNVEV come from the germline V gene (reference sequence). Losses at the gene ends were 6 bases for V and 2 bases for J; bases not matched to a gene: 7. The CDR3 DNA reads as TGTGCCAGCAGGCCCGGGACAGGGGCAACCTACGAGCAGTACGTC. It specifies CASRPGTGATYEQYV.

The chain uses TRBV5-4 and TRBJ2-5; 8 bases are shared with TRBD1. V was clipped by 4 bases and J by 4 bases; unmatched bases: 6. Germline V CDR1 and CDR2: SGHNT, YYREEE (reference sequence). CDR3 length: 14 residues. DNA for the CDR3: TGTGCCAGCAGCATTCAGGGGGCCGGAGAGACCCAGTACTTC. As protein: CASSIQGAGETQYF.

The rearrangement links TRBV19 to TRBJ1-2; no reliable D call. Germline-derived CDR1 and CDR2 are LNHDA and SQIVND (reference sequence). The germline V and J ends were trimmed by 8 bases and 8 bases, with 15 bases remaining between them. The CDR3 totals 12 residues. For the CDR3, the DNA is TGTGCCAGTGCGAGGGCAGCGGAAGGCTACACCTTC. As protein: CASARAAEGYTF.

This sequence joins TRBV3-1 (or the pseudogene TRBV3-2) and TRBJ2-3; maybe TRBD1 (6 bases). This CDR3 is built from 16 residues. Germline V gives CDR1 LGHDT, CDR2 YNNKEL (reference sequence). The germline V and J ends were trimmed by 0 bases and 2 bases, with 12 bases remaining between them. CDR3 region: CASSQDGGTLTDTQYF. DNA for the CDR3: TGTGCCAGCAGCCAAGATGGGGGCACCCTCACAGATACGCAGTATTTT.